This entry lists 30 T cell receptor beta chains sequenced from one sample in a study of cytomegalovirus exposure and HLA in healthy donors. 13 Jbeta primers and 60 Vbeta primers were used for the PCR. Clones were read by immunoSEQ multiplex PCR, and TCRdb kept only the in-frame ones, dropping some. Among around 130,000 clones listed, over 75% were seen once. Material for sequencing was PBMCs. The receptors stem from a woman between 40 and 50 years old in good health and CMV-seropositive.

The V call is TRBV27, the J call TRBJ1-2; 11 positions match TRBD1. Germline V gene sequence: CDR1 MNHEY, CDR2 SMNVEV (reference sequence). This CDR3 has 15 amino acids. J gave up 8 bases and V 3 bases, and 8 bases lay outside the gene matches. CDR3: CASSFISGTGGGYTF. The CDR3 DNA is TGTGCCAGCAGTTTTATTTCCGGGACAGGGGGGGGCTACACCTTC.

This CDR3 reads CASSLVSVYEQYF. CDR3 nucleotide sequence: TGTGCCAGCAGCCTAGTATCAGTCTACGAGCAGTACTTC. The chain combines TRBV28 with TRBJ2-7, with unresolved D. The CDR3 has 13 residues. In germline, CDR1 is MDHEN, CDR2 SYDVKM. V lost 6 bases and J lost 3, with 12 bases in between.

This clone was detected once. V is TRBV27 and J is TRBJ2-7; D gene unclear. This CDR3 contains 13 residues. Germline V gene data show CDR1 as MNHEY and CDR2 as SMNVEV (reference sequence). The V gene lost 3 bases and the J gene lost 2 bases, with 8 bases spanning the gap. In nucleotides, the CDR3 is TGTGCCAGCAGTTTCAATCCAGCCTACGAGCAGTACTTC. Amino acids: CASSFNPAYEQYF.

The chain carries TRBV12-5 and TRBJ1-4; D ambiguous. V lost 3 bases and J 4 bases, leaving 21 bases between the germline ends. Germline V lookup: CDR1 LGHNT, CDR2 FRNRAP. This CDR3 spans 18 amino acids. Written as DNA, the CDR3 is TGTGCTAGTGGTTTTGGTAACCTTTCCGGAGACTATAATGAAAAACTGTTTTTT. Encoded protein: CASGFGNLSGDYNEKLFF.

This clone was seen only a few times. The chain recombines TRBV16 with TRBJ1-5; 12 bases fit TRBD1. Looked up from germline, CDR1 is KGHSY and CDR2 is FQNENV. There are 19 residues in the CDR3. The V gene end was trimmed by 0 bases and the J gene end by 4 bases; junction bases not matched to a gene: 10. The CDR3 region has the DNA TGTGCCAGCAGCCAATCCTATACGGGACAGGGGGCGATAAATCAGCCCCAGCATTTT. It translates to CASSQSYTGQGAINQPQHF.

The chain has TRBV9 and TRBJ2-7, with D tentatively TRBD2 (5 bases). CDR1 and CDR2 (germline): SGDLS, YYNGEE. The CDR3 extends over 14 amino acids. V was trimmed by 0 bases and J by 3 bases, leaving 10 bases between them. DNA for the CDR3: TGTGCCAGCAGCGTAGGCGGGTTTAACTACGAGCAGTACTTC. Translated, it gives CASSVGGFNYEQYF. The variable domain in full, with the rest retrieved from reference TRBV9 and TRBJ2-7, is DSGVTQTPKHLITATGQRVTLRCSPRSGDLSVYWYQQSLDQGLQFLIQYYNGEERAKGNILERFSAQQFPDLHSELNLSSLELGDSALYFCASSVGGFNYEQYFGPGTRLTVT.

The chain has TRBV6-6 and TRBJ1-1; TRBD1 is a possible D gene (6 bases). Per germline, CDR1 MNHNY and CDR2 SVGAGI (reference sequence). The germline V and J ends were trimmed by 2 bases and 7 bases, with 20 bases remaining between them. The CDR3 has 16 residues. Here the CDR3 DNA reads TGTGCCAGCAGTTACCAAAAGACAGGACTGAACGGTGAAGCTTTCTTT. Protein sequence: CASSYQKTGLNGEAFF.

The chain carries TRBV15 and TRBJ2-3, with 7 bases lining up with TRBD1. V dropped 5 bases and J dropped 5; count of bases not matched to a gene: 7. This CDR3 contains 14 residues. The V gene's germline CDR1 is LNHNV and CDR2 YYDKDF (reference sequence). Here the CDR3 DNA reads TGTGCCACCAGCGGAAGAAACAGGGGAGATACGCAGTATTTT. Translated: CATSGRNRGDTQYF.

V gene TRBV6-1 combines with J gene TRBJ1-2; 8 bases agree with TRBD1. V was clipped by 6 bases and J by 8 bases; unmatched bases: 11. CDR3 length equals 14 residues. Germline V gene data show CDR1 as MNHNS and CDR2 as SASEGT. CDR3 in amino acids: CASREKTGVRGYTF. In DNA form, the CDR3 reads TGTGCCAGCAGGGAGAAGACAGGGGTCCGGGGCTACACCTTC.

The CDR3 spells CASSFRALAGGQGNNEQFF. In DNA form, the CDR3 reads TGTGCCAGCAGCTTTCGCGCTCTAGCGGGGGGGCAAGGGAACAATGAGCAGTTCTTC. The chain combines TRBV21-1 with TRBJ2-1; TRBD2, the D gene given by the table, was not confirmed from the DNA. TRBV21-1 has pseudogene status. The CDR3 spans 19 residues.

The rearrangement uses TRBV2 and TRBJ1-1; D ambiguous. This CDR3 has 11 amino acids. The germline V gene has CDR1 SNHLY and CDR2 FYNNEI. With 3 bases removed from V and 8 bases from J, the gap between germline ends came to 7 bases. CDR3 DNA sequence: TGTGCCAGCAGTGACTCAACAGAAGCTTTCTTT. Translated: CASSDSTEAFF.

The chain combines TRBV28 with TRBJ2-5, with 11 bases lining up with TRBD2. Germline loops: CDR1 MDHEN, CDR2 SYDVKM. V lost 4 bases to trimming and J lost 3 bases; unmatched junction nucleotides: 4. The CDR3 is 15 residues long. CDR3 sequence (DNA): TGTGCCAGCAGTTCCGGGACTAGCGGTAAAGAGACCCAGTACTTC. Its translation is CASSSGTSGKETQYF.

Only a few counts were recorded for this clone. The CDR3 region has the DNA TGTGCCAGCAGCTTCTCAGATGAAGCTTTCTTT. Protein: CASSFSDEAFF. The V gene is TRBV5-6, the J gene TRBJ1-1; D gene ambiguous. Trimming shortened V by 2 bases and J by 7 bases, and 6 bases separated the two germline ends. This CDR3 has 11 residues. Germline V gene data show CDR1 as SGHDT and CDR2 as YYEEEE. The complete variable domain, with remaining parts taken from reference TRBV5-6 and TRBJ1-1, reads DAGVTQSPTHLIKTRGQQVTLRCSPKSGHDTVSWYQQALGQGPQFIFQYYEEEERQRGNFPDRFSGHQFPNYSSELNVNALLLGDSALYLCASSFSDEAFFGQGTRLTVV.

This chain uses TRBV19 with TRBJ1-5, with 7 positions matching TRBD1. CDR3 length: 15 residues. After removal of 5 bases from V and 2 bases from J, the junction contained 6 bases not matched to a gene. In germline, CDR1 is LNHDA, CDR2 SQIVND (reference sequence). CDR3 loop: CASSAGQDGNQPQHF. The CDR3 DNA sequence: TGTGCCAGTAGTGCTGGACAGGATGGCAATCAGCCCCAGCATTTT.

The rearrangement joins TRBV28 to TRBJ2-7, with 7 bases lining up with TRBD2. CDR1 is MDHEN, CDR2 SYDVKM, per germline. The CDR3 totals 15 residues. Germline trimming cut 4 bases from V and 5 bases from J; bases unmatched to any gene: 11. CDR3 residues: CASSWAPGGVDEQYF. CDR3 coding DNA: TGTGCCAGCAGTTGGGCTCCGGGAGGAGTCGACGAGCAGTACTTC.

J is TRBJ2-5 and V is TRBV7-2; a weak D match, TRBD1 (5 bases). The germline V gene encodes CDR1 SGHTA and CDR2 FQGNSA. Trimming took 1 base from V and 9 from J, leaving 9 bases between them. The CDR3 runs 12 residues. CDR3 nucleotide sequence: TGTGCCAGCAGCTTAGATCAGGGTTCCCAGTACTTC. This translates into CASSLDQGSQYF.

The chain joins TRBV19 to TRBJ2-5; a possible D gene is TRBD1 (6 bases). Germline CDR1 is LNHDA and CDR2 is SQIVND (reference sequence). This CDR3 is 12 amino acids long. The V end was cut by 6 bases, the J end by 5 bases, with 10 bases between. CDR3: CASRQGLETQYF. The CDR3 bases are TGTGCCAGTAGACAGGGTTTGGAGACCCAGTACTTC.

This chain joins TRBV30 and TRBJ1-1; D call uncertain. This CDR3 comprises 13 residues. Looked up from germline, CDR1 is GTSNPN and CDR2 is SVGIG (reference sequence). Trimming took 0 bases from V and 1 from J, leaving 6 bases between them. The CDR3 spells CAWSVGPNTEAFF. The CDR3, as DNA: TGTGCCTGGAGTGTCGGTCCGAACACTGAAGCTTTCTTT.

This chain joins TRBV5-6 and TRBJ1-3; 8 bases align to TRBD1. Looked up from germline, CDR1 is SGHDT and CDR2 is YYEEEE. The junction had 7 bases not matched to a gene; V was cut back by 2 bases and J by 3 bases. The CDR3 has 16 residues. CDR3 nucleotide sequence: TGTGCCAGCAGCTTCCCTGGGACAGGAGTTGGAAACACCATATATTTT. This translates into CASSFPGTGVGNTIYF. The complete variable domain, with remaining parts taken from reference TRBV5-6 and TRBJ1-3, reads DAGVTQSPTHLIKTRGQQVTLRCSPKSGHDTVSWYQQALGQGPQFIFQYYEEEERQRGNFPDRFSGHQFPNYSSELNVNALLLGDSALYLCASSFPGTGVGNTIYFGEGSWLTVV.

V gene TRBV6-1 combines with J gene TRBJ1-4; 9 nucleotides line up with TRBD1. The CDR3 spans 15 residues. Germline V lookup: CDR1 MNHNS, CDR2 SASEGT. The J segment lost 4 bases and the V segment lost 4 bases, leaving 4 bases of the junction unmatched. The CDR3 region is CASSGQTGGNEKLFF. In DNA form, the CDR3 reads TGTGCCAGCAGTGGACAGACAGGGGGTAATGAAAAACTGTTTTTT.

The V and J genes are TRBV27 and TRBJ2-3, with 8 positions matching TRBD1. This CDR3 contains 16 residues. Germline loops: CDR1 MNHEY, CDR2 SMNVEV (reference sequence). Trimming took 5 bases from V and 1 from J; bases not matched to a gene: 8. The CDR3 spells CASSPQGARGTDTQYF. DNA for the CDR3: TGTGCCAGCAGTCCCCAGGGGGCGCGAGGCACAGATACGCAGTATTTT.

The chain has TRBV29-1 and TRBJ1-4; tentative D call: TRBD1 (6 bases). V shed 6 bases and J shed 0 bases, with 11 bases lying between them. The CDR3 has 14 amino acids. Germline assignment: CDR1 SQVTM and CDR2 ANQGSEA. CDR3 in amino acids: CSVGRTATNEKLFF. DNA of the CDR3: TGCAGCGTCGGGAGGACAGCAACTAATGAAAAACTGTTTTTT.

This clone was picked up a small number of times. The chain couples TRBV7-6 to TRBJ1-4; tentatively, D is TRBD1 (6 bases). Between the trimmed V and J ends, which lost 2 bases and 4 bases, there was a span of 11 bases. The germline V gene has CDR1 SGHVS and CDR2 FNYEAQ. This CDR3 region has 15 residues. The CDR3 loop is CASSLSGGGNEKLFF. CDR3 in DNA: TGTGCCAGCAGCTTAAGTGGGGGCGGTAATGAAAAACTGTTTTTT.

A few counts support this clone. The chain couples TRBV7-2 to TRBJ2-1, with TRBD1 identical over 8 bases. After removal of 5 bases from V and 0 bases from J, the junction contained 9 bases not matched to a gene. The CDR3 extends over 17 amino acids. Per the germline V gene, CDR1 is SGHTA and CDR2 is FQGNSA. The CDR3 is CASSRSRGPNSYNEQFF. DNA for the CDR3: TGTGCCAGCAGCCGCTCCAGGGGGCCCAACTCCTACAATGAGCAGTTCTTC.

This CDR3 is CTSSQPGEYYGYTF. As DNA, the CDR3 is TGCACCAGCAGCCAACCAGGGGAATACTATGGCTACACCTTC. The chain couples TRBV1 to TRBJ1-2; the table gives TRBD1 as D, unverified against the DNA. TRBV1 is assigned pseudogene status. This CDR3 is 14 amino acids long.

This CDR3 is CASSLSGLEHEQYF. CDR3 in DNA: TGTGCCAGCAGCTTATCAGGGTTGGAGCACGAGCAGTACTTC. This chain links TRBV7-2 with TRBJ2-7; D may be TRBD1 (5 bases). This CDR3 contains 14 residues. CDR1 and CDR2 (germline): SGHTA, FQGNSA. Trimming took 2 bases from V and 5 from J, leaving 13 bases between them.

This clone was found once. The V and J genes are TRBV7-3 and TRBJ1-2; 9 bases align to TRBD1. Germline CDR1 reads SGHTA; CDR2 reads FQGTGA. J gave up 8 bases and V 5 bases, and 6 bases lay outside the gene matches. This CDR3 is built from 13 residues. CDR3 coding DNA: TGTGCCAGCAGCGCCGGACAGGGGTACGGCTACACCTTC. Its translation is CASSAGQGYGYTF.

The CDR3 sequence is CASSTDRAGANVLTF. As DNA, the CDR3 is TGTGCCAGCAGCACGGACAGGGCTGGGGCCAACGTCCTGACTTTC. The rearrangement joins TRBV6-5 to TRBJ2-6; 8 positions match TRBD1. Germline trimming cut 6 bases from V and 2 bases from J; bases unmatched to any gene: 3. The CDR3 runs 15 residues. Germline lookup yields CDR1 MNHEY and CDR2 SVGAGI.

The sample holds one count of this clone. This chain links TRBV5-1 with TRBJ2-1; 13 bases are a match to TRBD2. Looked up from germline, CDR1 is SGHRS and CDR2 is YFSETQ. Trimming took 1 base from V and 4 from J; bases not matched to a gene: 5. The CDR3 is 17 amino acids. The CDR3 loop is CASSLRTSGRDYNEQFF. The CDR3 nucleotides are TGCGCCAGCAGCTTGCGTACTAGCGGGAGGGATTACAATGAGCAGTTCTTC.

The chain employs TRBV6-1 and TRBJ1-2; no clear D gene. There are 12 residues in the CDR3. Germline-derived CDR1 and CDR2 are MNHNS and SASEGT. Trimming removed 4 bases at V and 1 base at J, with 4 bases between. CDR3 nucleotide sequence: TGTGCCAGCAGTGCAGTTAACTATGGCTACACCTTC. It specifies CASSAVNYGYTF.